This entry is about one T cell receptor beta chain. These data are taken from a study of blood T cell repertoires in COVID-19. As for the study in general: The United States, Italy and Spain supplied acute and convalescent COVID-19 samples. From T cells, B-cell-depleted T cells, or PBMCs came the material, which was cDNA or gDNA.

Enrollment of patients from Seattle took place during active infection, with longitudinal follow-up. In the original analysis: The assay estimated nucleated cells by amplifying reference gene primers. Only in-frame clones appear in the TCRdb table, and some are missing; sequencing was by immunoSEQ multiplex PCR. The DNA was the basis for D and trimming; V, J and clone size are from that table. The sample records fewer than 200,000 clones, around 82% being singletons. The germline gives CDR1 SGHDT, CDR2 YYEEEE. CDR3 length equals 15 residues. The V and J ends lost 4 bases and 0 bases respectively, with 11 bases between them.

This TCR was sampled from a woman aged 40 to 50 with COVID-19, enrolled during active disease. The genes are TRBV5-6 and TRBJ1-3, with a weak D call TRBD1 (6 bases). Sequencing used peripheral blood. This CDR3 is CASSRTAFSGNTIYF. CDR3 nucleotide sequence: TGTGCCAGCAGCCGGACAGCATTCTCTGGAAACACCATATATTTT.